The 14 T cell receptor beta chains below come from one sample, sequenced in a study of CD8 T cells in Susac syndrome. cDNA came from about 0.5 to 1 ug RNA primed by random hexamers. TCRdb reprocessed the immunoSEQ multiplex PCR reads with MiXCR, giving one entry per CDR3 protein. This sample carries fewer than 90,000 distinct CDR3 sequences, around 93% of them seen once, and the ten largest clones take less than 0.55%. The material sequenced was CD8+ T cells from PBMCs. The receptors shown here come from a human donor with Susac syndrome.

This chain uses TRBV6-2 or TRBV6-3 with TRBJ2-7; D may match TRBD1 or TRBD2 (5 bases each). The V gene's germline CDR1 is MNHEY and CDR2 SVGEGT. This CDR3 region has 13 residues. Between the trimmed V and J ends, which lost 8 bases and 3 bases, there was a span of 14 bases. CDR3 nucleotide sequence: TGTGCCAGCCGACGGGGCATTTACTACGAGCAGTACTTC. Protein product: CASRRGIYYEQYF.

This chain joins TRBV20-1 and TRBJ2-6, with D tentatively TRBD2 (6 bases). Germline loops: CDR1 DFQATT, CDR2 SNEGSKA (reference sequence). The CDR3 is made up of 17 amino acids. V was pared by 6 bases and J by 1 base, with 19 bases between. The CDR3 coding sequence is TGCAGTGCCCAGGGCGGGAAACGAATTTCTGGGGCCAACGTCCTGACTTTC. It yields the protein CSAQGGKRISGANVLTF.

CDR3 amino acids: CSAYNRGQETQYF. The CDR3 DNA follows: TGCAGCGCCTACAACAGGGGGCAAGAGACCCAGTACTTC. The J gene is TRBJ2-5, the V gene TRBV29-1; 8 bases line up with TRBD1. Germline loops: CDR1 SQVTM, CDR2 ANQGSEA. V was pared by 7 bases and J by 2 bases, with 6 bases of the junction left unmatched. The CDR3 is 13 residues long.

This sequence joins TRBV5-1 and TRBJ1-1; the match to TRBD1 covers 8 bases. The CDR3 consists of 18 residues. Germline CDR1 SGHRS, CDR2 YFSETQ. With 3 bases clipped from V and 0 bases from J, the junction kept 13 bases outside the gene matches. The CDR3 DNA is TGCGCCAGCAGCTGGGGGGACAGGCCTCCGTTCATGAACACTGAAGCTTTCTTT. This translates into CASSWGDRPPFMNTEAFF.

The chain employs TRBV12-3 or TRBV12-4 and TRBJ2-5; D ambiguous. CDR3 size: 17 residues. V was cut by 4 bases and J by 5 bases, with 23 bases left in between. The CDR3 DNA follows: TGTGCCAGCAGTTCCACCCTCCGGGCCTCGTTGGGGGAGACCCAGTACTTC. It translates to CASSSTLRASLGETQYF.

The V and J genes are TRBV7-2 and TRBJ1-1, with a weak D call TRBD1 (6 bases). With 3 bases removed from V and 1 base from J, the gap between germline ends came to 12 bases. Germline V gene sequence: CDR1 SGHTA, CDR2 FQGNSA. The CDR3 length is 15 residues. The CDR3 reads CASSFGGPRNTEAFF. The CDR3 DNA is TGTGCCAGCAGCTTCGGGGGGCCCCGGAACACTGAAGCTTTCTTT.

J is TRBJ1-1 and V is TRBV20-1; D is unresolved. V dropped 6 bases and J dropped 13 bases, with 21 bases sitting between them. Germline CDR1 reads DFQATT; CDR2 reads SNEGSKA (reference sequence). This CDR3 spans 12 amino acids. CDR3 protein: CSARVGLNENFF. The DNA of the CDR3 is TGCAGTGCCCGGGTGGGCTTAAATGAGAATTTCTTT.

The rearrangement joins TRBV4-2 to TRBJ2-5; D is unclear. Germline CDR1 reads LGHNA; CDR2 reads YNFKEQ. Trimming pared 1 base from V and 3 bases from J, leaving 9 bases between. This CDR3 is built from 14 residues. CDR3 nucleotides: TGTGCCAGCAGCCAAGTAAAGCTCGAAGAGACCCAGTACTTC. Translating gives CASSQVKLEETQYF.

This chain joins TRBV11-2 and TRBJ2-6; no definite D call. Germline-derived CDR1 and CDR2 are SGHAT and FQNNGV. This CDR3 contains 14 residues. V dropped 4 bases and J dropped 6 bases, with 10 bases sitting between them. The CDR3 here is CASSSDLEANVLTF. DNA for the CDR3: TGTGCCAGCAGCTCAGACCTGGAGGCCAACGTCCTGACTTTC.

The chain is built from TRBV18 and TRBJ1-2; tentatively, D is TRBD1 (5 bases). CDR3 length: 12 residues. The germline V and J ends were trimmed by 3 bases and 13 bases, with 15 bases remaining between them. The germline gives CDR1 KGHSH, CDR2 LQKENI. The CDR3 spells CASSPAQERGTF. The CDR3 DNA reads TGTGCCAGCTCACCGGCCCAAGAGAGGGGCACCTTC.

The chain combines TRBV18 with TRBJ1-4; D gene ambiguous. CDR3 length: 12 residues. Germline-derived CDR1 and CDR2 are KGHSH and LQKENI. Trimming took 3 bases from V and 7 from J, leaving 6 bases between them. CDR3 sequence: CASSPTTEKLFF. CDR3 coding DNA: TGTGCCAGCTCACCGACCACTGAAAAACTGTTTTTT.

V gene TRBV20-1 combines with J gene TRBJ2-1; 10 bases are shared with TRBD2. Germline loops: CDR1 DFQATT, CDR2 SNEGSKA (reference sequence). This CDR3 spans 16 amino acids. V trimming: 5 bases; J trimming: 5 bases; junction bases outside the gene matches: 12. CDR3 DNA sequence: TGCAGTGCTCGTTATAGCGGGGGGAGGGGTAACAATGAGCAGTTCTTC. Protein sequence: CSARYSGGRGNNEQFF.

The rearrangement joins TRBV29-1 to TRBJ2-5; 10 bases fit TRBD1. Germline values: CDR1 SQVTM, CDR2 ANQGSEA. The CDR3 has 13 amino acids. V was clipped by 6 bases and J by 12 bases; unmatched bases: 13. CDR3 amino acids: CSVRTGGRSGEYF. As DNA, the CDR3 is TGCAGCGTACGGACAGGGGGACGCTCGGGGGAGTACTTC.

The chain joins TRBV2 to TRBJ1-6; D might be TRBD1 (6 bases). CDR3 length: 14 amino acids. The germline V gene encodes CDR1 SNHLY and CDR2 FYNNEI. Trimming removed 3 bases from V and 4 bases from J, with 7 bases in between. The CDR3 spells CASSEGQYNSPLHF. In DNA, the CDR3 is TGTGCCAGCAGTGAGGGACAATATAATTCACCCCTCCACTTT.